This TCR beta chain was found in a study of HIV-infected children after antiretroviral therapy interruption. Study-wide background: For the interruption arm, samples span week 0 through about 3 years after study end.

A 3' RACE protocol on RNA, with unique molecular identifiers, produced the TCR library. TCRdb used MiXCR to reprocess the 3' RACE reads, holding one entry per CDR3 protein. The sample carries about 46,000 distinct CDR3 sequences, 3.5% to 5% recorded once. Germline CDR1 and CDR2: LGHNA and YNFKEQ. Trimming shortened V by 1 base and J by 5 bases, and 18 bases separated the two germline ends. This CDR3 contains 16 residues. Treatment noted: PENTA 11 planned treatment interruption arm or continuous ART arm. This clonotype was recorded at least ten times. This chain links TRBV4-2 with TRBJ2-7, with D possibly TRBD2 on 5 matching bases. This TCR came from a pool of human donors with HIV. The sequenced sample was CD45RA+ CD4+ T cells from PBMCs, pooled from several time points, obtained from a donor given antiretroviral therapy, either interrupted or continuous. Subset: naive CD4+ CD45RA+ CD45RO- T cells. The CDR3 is CASSQGKTERPDEQYF. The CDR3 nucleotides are TGTGCCAGCAGCCAAGGTAAGACGGAGCGGCCCGACGAGCAGTACTTC.